The sequence of this T cell receptor (beta chain) was determined in a study of Ad26.COV2.S vaccination and SARS-CoV-2 variants (dated by TCRdb to 2020 to 2022). Regarding the complete study: Donors in the vaccine arm were drawn from COV1001, a phase I-IIa trial of Ad26.COV2.S in healthy adults that was multicentre, randomized, double-blind and placebo-controlled. TCRbeta repertoire sequencing was used to assess the specificity and breadth of SARS-CoV-2-reactive T cell receptors after Ad26.COV2.S vaccination. Participants in the trial were split at random into five groups of five each, receiving low-dose or high-dose Ad26.COV2.S once or twice, or else placebo on both occasions. Ad26.COV2.S was administered intramuscularly at a dose of 5x10^10 or 1x10^11 viral particles, either as one shot or as two shots given 56 days apart. Throughout the experiments and outcome assessment, investigators stayed blinded to trial group allocation. The TCR-sequenced set comprised around 32 samples: about 19 Ad26.COV2.S vaccine recipients, 5 placebo recipients and 8 SARS-CoV-2 convalescent individuals. Overall study outcomes, separate from this receptor: Non-spike TCR breadth was comparable between vaccine and placebo recipients, consistent with the vaccine containing only spike. The study was not powered to compare responses between vaccine doses or regimens. According to the authors, total T cell responses may have been underestimated by the TCR breadth and depth analyses. After vaccination, spike-specific CD8+ and CD4+ T cell responses were reported to show substantial breadth. Compared with placebo recipients, Ad26.COV2.S recipients showed higher spike-specific TCR breadth (P = 0.0014).

About this clone itself: Its antigen is not yet known. No base quality information exists; no much larger clone differs at one position.

For this chain, trimming is 1 base at the V end and 1 base at the J end, and the number of junction bases without a gene match is 2. The CDR1 and CDR2 encoded by the germline V gene (reference sequence) are LNHDA and SQIVND. The cysteine opens and the phenylalanine closes a CDR3 of 16 amino acids. CDR3 DNA only is kept here, 48 bases in frame from base 1. In the paper's terms, the treatment or condition label means: about 20 received Ad26.COV2.S at low or high dose, single or two shots; 5 received placebo; per-sample allocation not given. For vaccine and placebo recipients, the sequenced repertoires came from samples collected on day 63 after the first injection. Between 29 July and 7 August 2020, Cohort 1b enrolled about 27 adults aged 18-55 years at one site in Boston, USA. Ad26.COV2.S was a replication-incompetent adenovirus type 26 vector that expressed a prefusion-stabilized SARS-CoV-2 spike protein derived from the original Wuhan strain.

The immunoSEQ Assay was the method used to sequence TCRbeta CDR3 regions. After extraction, genomic DNA underwent amplification by bias-controlled multiplex PCR, followed by high-throughput sequencing. On the authors' methods: To quantify the absolute abundance of each unique TCRbeta CDR3 region, sequences were collapsed and filtered. T cell fraction was estimated by normalizing TCRbeta template counts to usable DNA, with usable DNA measured through amplification of reference genes found in all nucleated cells. Repertoire TCRs were annotated as SARS-CoV-2-specific when V gene, CDR3 amino acid sequence and J gene were exactly matched to a known reactive TCR set. The reference SARS-CoV-2 TCR set came from MIRA and was filtered for enrichment in COVID-19-positive ImmuneCODE repertoires, removing public or cross-reactive TCRs. Based on the MIRA antigens, annotated TCRs were further analysed at the level of specific ORF or position within ORF. Breadth was defined as the number of annotated unique rearrangements divided by the total number of unique productive rearrangements, and depth was defined as the summed frequency of the annotated unique rearrangements. TCR breadth was compared between groups using two-sided Wilcoxon rank-sum tests. Entries here come from immuneACCESS through TCRdb and include only in-frame sequences with V and J called. Some clones fail to appear in such tables; in the studies checked, an unresolved V gene covers under half of the shortfall, and the cause of the remainder is unknown. D and trimming come from the DNA, and the V and J calls and clone size come from that table. The sample table holds around 450,000 clones, of which approximately 87% were seen once. 3.6% of the sample is held by the ten biggest clonotypes.

The sequence came from a person between 18 and 65 years old who received the Ad26.COV2.S COVID-19 vaccine or a placebo. Recombination joined TRBV19 with TRBJ2-1, with 9 middle bases fitting TRBD2. The sample in question was peripheral blood, obtained in a trial of Ad26.COV2.S vaccine versus placebo. At the DNA level, the sequence is TGTGCCAGTAGTATAGCCAGCGGGGGGTCCTACAATGAGCAGTTCTTC. Its coded protein is CASSIASGGSYNEQFF.